This TCR beta chain originates from a study of CD8+CD57+ T cells in acquired aplastic anemia. Study summary: Researchers reported that healthy donors averaged roughly 11 million reads for CD4+ cells.

The CDR3 runs to 11 residues. V shed 3 bases and J shed 12 bases, with 6 bases lying between them. The V gene's germline CDR1 is LNHDA and CDR2 SQIVND (reference sequence). CDR3 and TCR beta VDJ profiling relied on genomic DNA as the template. MiXCR, applied by TCRdb to the reads, yields one record per CDR3 protein. The table lists fewer than 200,000 distinct CDR3 sequences, around 60% of them singletons. The receptor was derived from a human donor in good health. Sequences were obtained from sorted CD4+, CD8+, or CD8+CD57+ T cells (not recorded which) from PBMCs. The V call is TRBV19, the J call TRBJ1-6; no clear D. This chain's CDR3 is CASSIPGPLHF. The CDR3 DNA sequence: TGTGCCAGTAGTATTCCGGGACCCCTCCACTTT.